This T cell receptor beta chain was identified during a study of cytotoxic CD8 clonotypes in ibrutinib-treated CLL. Findings and caveats of the study: The clonality went up when patients responded to ibrutinib and dropped back toward baseline at progression. At baseline, clonality was higher than in age-matched healthy donors and correlated with CD8+ counts. Clonotypes that were public were uncommon, and they contracted or stayed stable on treatment.

In regard to this clone: Antigen: not known.

Profiling relied on immunoSEQ multiplex PCR, and the TCRdb table lists in-frame clones only, not all of them. The sample includes 130,000 or so clones, around three quarters of them seen just once. Extraction of roughly 2 micrograms of genomic DNA from cryopreserved PBMCs supplied material for TCR beta libraries. CDR1 and CDR2 from the germline V gene are LGHNA and YNFKEQ. V shed 2 bases, J shed 2 bases, and the junction held 0 bases outside the gene matches. The CDR3 contains 15 residues. The sequences come from PBMCs, collected after 12 months of ibrutinib treatment. The chain is built from TRBV4-2 and TRBJ2-6; TRBD1 aligns across 7 bases. This sequence was found in a human donor with chronic lymphocytic leukemia. The CDR3 DNA reads as TGTGCCAGCAGCCAACAGGGGGCTGGGGCCAACGTCCTGACTTTC. It translates to CASSQQGAGANVLTF.